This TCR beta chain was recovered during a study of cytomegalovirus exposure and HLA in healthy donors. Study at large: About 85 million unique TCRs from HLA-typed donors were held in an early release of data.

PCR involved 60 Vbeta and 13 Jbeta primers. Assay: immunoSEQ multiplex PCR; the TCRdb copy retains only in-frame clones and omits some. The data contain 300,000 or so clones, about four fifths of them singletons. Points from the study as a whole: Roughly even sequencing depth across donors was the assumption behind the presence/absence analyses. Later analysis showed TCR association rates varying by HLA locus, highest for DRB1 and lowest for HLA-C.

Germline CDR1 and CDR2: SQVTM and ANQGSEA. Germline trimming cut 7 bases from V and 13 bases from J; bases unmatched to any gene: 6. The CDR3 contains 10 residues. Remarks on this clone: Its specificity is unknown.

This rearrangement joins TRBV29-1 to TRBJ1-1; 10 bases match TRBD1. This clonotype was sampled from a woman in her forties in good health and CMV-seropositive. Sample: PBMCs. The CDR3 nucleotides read TGCAGCGCTCTGGGGACAGGGGTTTTCTTT. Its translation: CSALGTGVFF.